This T cell receptor (beta chain) was identified in a study of cytomegalovirus exposure and HLA in healthy donors. PCR involved 60 Vbeta and 13 Jbeta primers. TCRdb keeps only in-frame clones here, not all; method: immunoSEQ multiplex PCR. The sample has around 140,000 clones; around 72% are singletons. Study-level findings and limits: It was only CMV serostatus that was available as immune exposure information. The study carried out a later analysis of TCR beta sequences. It associated some 17,000 of them with specific HLA alleles at a false discovery rate of 0.05. Common viral pathogens seemed, in a later analysis, to connect with several of the most significant clusters.

The CDR3 totals 17 residues. Trimming at V came to 1 base and at J to 6 bases, leaving 8 bases not matched to a gene. Germline values: CDR1 LNHDA, CDR2 SQIVND (reference sequence). In the case of this clone: What it binds is unknown.

Unrecorded immune exposure was likely among donors, who were nominally healthy when sampled. The rearrangement links TRBV19 to TRBJ2-2; 10 nucleotides agree with TRBD2. The sequenced sample consisted of PBMCs. This clonotype originated in a man between 50 and 59 years old in good health and CMV-seropositive. This CDR3 is CASSIVASGRASGELFF. Written as DNA, the CDR3 is TGTGCCAGTAGTATAGTCGCAAGCGGGAGGGCTTCCGGGGAGCTGTTTTTT.